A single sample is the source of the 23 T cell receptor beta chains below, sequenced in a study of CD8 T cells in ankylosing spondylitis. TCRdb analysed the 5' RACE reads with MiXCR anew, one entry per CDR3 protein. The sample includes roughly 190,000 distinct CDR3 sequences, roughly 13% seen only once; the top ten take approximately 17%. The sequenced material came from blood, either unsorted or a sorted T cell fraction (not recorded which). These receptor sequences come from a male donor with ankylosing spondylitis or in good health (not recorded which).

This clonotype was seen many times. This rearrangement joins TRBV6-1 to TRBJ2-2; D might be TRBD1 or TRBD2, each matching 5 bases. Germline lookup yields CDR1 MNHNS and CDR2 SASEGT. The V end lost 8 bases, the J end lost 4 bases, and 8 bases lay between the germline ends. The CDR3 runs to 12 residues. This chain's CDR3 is CASVGATGELFF. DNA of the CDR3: TGTGCCAGCGTCGGGGCCACCGGGGAGCTGTTTTTT.

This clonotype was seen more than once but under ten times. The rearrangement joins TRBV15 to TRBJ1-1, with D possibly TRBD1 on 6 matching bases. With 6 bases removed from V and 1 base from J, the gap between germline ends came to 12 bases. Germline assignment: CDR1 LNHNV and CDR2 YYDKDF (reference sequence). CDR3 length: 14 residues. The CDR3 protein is CATSLGGRNTEAFF. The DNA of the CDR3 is TGTGCCACCAGTCTAGGGGGGAGGAACACTGAAGCTTTCTTT.

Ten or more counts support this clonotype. As DNA, the CDR3 is TGCGCCAGCAGCCCGGTAGGGGCCAAAAACATTCAGTACTTC. This codes for CASSPVGAKNIQYF. The chain joins TRBV4-1 to TRBJ2-4; unclear D gene. The CDR3 is 14 amino acids. The V gene lost 4 bases and the J gene lost 1 base, with 8 bases spanning the gap. Germline-derived CDR1 and CDR2 are MGHRA and YSYEKL.

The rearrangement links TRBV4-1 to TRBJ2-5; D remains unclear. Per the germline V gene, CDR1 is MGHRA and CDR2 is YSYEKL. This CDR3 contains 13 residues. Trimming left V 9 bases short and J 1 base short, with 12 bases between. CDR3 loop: CASSKRPQETQYF. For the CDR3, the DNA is TGCGCCAGTAGCAAAAGGCCCCAAGAGACCCAGTACTTC.

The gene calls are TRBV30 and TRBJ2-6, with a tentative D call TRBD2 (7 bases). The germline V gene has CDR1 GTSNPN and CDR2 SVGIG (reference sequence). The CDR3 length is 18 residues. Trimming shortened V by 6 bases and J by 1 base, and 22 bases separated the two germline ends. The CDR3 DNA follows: TGTGCCTGCCCTGGGGGGGCCACCACCCCTTCTGGGGCCAACGTCCTGACTTTC. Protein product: CACPGGATTPSGANVLTF.

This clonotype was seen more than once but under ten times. The CDR3 region is CASSQDFYYRDRVTDTQYF. The CDR3 region has the DNA TGTGCCAGCAGCCAAGATTTTTACTACCGGGACAGGGTCACAGATACGCAGTATTTT. V and J are TRBV4-2 and TRBJ2-3; TRBD1 agrees at 9 bases. There are 19 residues in the CDR3. Trimming removed 0 bases from V and 2 bases from J; junction bases left unmatched: 12. CDR1 is LGHNA, CDR2 YNFKEQ, per germline.

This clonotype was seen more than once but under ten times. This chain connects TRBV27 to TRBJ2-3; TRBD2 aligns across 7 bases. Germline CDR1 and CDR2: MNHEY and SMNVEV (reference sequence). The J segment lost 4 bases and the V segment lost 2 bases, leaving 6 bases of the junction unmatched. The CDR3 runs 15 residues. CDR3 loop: CASSLVGGPADTQYF. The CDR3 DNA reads TGTGCCAGCAGTTTAGTGGGAGGGCCGGCAGATACGCAGTATTTT.

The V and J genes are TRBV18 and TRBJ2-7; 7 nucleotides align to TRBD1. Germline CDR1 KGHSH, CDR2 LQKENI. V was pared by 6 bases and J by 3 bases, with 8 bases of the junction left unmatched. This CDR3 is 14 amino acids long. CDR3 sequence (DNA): TGTGCCAGCTCGTCCGGGACAGCGCGCTACGAGCAGTACTTC. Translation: CASSSGTARYEQYF.

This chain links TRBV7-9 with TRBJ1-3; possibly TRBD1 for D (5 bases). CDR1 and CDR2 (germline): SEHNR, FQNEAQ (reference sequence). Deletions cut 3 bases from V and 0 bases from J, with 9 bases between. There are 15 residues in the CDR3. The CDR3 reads CASSFQGLSGNTIYF. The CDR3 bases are TGTGCCAGCAGCTTCCAGGGACTCTCTGGAAACACCATATATTTT.

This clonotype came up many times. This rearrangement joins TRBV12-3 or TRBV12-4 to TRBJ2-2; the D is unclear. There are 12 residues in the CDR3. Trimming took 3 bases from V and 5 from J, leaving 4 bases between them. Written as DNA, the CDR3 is TGTGCCAGCAGTTTGGTGACCGGGGAGCTGTTTTTT. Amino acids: CASSLVTGELFF.

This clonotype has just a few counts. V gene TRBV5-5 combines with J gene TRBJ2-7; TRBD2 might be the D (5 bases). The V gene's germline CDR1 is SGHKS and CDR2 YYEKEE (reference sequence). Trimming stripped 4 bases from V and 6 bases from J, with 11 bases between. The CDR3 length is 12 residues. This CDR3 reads CASSPIEGEQYF. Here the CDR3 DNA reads TGTGCCAGCAGCCCGATCGAGGGCGAGCAGTACTTC.

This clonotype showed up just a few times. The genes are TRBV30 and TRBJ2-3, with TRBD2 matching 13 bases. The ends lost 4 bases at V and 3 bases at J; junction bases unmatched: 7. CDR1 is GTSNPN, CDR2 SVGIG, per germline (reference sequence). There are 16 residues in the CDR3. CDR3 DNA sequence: TGTGCCTGGACCTGGGGACTAGCGGGACCAACAGATACGCAGTATTTT. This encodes CAWTWGLAGPTDTQYF.

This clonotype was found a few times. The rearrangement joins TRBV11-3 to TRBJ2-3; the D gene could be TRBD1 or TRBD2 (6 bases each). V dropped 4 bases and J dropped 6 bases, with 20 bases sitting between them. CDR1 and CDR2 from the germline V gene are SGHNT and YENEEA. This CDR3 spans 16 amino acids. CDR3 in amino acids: CASSSGVSGLGDTQYF. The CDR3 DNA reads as TGTGCCAGCAGCTCAGGGGTGTCGGGACTCGGCGATACGCAGTATTTT.

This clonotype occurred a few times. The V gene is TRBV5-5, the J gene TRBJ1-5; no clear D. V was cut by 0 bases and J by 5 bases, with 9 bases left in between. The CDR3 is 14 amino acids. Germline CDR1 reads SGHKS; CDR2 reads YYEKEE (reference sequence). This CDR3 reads CASSLGLGDQPQHF. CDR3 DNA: TGTGCCAGCAGCTTGGGCCTAGGCGATCAGCCCCAGCATTTT.

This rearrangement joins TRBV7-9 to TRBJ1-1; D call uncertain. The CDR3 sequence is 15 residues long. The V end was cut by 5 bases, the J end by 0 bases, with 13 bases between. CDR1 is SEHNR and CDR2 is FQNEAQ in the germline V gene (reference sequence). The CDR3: CASSARETMNTEAFF. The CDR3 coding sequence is TGTGCCAGCAGCGCCCGGGAGACGATGAACACTGAAGCTTTCTTT.

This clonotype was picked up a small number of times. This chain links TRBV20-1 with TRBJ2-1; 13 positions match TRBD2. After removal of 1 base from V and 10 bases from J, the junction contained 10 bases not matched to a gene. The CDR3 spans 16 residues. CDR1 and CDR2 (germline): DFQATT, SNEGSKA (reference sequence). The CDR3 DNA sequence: TGCAGTGCTAGAGGTCAGATGAGACTAGCGGGAGGAGAGCAGTTCTTC. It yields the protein CSARGQMRLAGGEQFF.

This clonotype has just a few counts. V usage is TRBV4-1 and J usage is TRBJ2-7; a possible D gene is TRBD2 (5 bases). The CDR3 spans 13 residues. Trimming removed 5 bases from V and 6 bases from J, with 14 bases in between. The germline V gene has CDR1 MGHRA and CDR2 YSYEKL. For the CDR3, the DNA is TGCGCCAGCAGCGACCGGCTCCGGGGCGAGCAGTACTTC. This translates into CASSDRLRGEQYF.

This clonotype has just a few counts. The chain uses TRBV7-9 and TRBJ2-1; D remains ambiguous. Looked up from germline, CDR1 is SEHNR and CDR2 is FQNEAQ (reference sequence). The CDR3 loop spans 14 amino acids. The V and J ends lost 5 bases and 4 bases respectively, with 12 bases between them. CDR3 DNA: TGTGCCAGCAGCCCAGATAGCCGATACAATGAGCAGTTCTTC. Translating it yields CASSPDSRYNEQFF.

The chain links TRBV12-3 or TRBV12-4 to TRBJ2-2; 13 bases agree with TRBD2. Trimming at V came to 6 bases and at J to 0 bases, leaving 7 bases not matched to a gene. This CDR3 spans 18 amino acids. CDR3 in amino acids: CASRGTSGDLPNTGELFF. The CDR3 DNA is TGTGCCAGCAGGGGGACTAGCGGGGATCTACCGAACACCGGGGAGCTGTTTTTT.

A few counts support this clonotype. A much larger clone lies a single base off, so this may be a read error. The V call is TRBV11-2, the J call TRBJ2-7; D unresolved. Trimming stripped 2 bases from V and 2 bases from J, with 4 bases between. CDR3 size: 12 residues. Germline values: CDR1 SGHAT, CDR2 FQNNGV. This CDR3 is CASSLLPYEQYF. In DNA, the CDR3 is TGTGCCAGCAGCTTATTGCCCTACGAGCAGTACTTC. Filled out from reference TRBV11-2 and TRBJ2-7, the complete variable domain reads EAGVAQSPRYKIIEKRQSVAFWCNPISGHATLYWYQQILGQGPKLLIQFQNNGVVDDSQLPKDRFSAERLKGVDSTLKIQPAKLEDSAVYLCASSLLPYEQYFGPGTRLTVT.

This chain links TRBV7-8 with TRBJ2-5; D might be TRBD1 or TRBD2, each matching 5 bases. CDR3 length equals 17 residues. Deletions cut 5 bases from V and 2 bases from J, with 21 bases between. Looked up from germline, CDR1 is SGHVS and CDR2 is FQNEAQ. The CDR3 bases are TGTGCCAGCAGCCGGGATACCCACGACAGTCTTCAAGAGACCCAGTACTTC. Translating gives CASSRDTHDSLQETQYF. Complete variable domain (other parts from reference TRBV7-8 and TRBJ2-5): GAGVSQSPRYKVAKRGQDVALRCDPISGHVSLFWYQQALGQGPEFLTYFQNEAQLDKSGLPSDRFFAERPEGSVSTLKIQRTQQEDSAVYLCASSRDTHDSLQETQYFGPGTRLLVL.

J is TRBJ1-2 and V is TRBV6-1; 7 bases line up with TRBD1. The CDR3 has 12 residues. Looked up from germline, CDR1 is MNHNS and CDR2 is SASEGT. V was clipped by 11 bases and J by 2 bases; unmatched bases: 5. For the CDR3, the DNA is TGTGCCGCGCAAGGGGGCAACTATGGCTACACCTTC. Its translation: CAAQGGNYGYTF.

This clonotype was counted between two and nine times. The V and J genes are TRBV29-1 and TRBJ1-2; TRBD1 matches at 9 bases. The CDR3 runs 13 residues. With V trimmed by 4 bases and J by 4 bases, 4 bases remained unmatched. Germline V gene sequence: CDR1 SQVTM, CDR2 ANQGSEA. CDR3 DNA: TGCAGCGTTGCGGACAGGGGACCCTATGGCTACACCTTC. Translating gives CSVADRGPYGYTF. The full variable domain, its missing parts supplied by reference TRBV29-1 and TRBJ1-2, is SAVISQKPSRDICQRGTSLTIQCQVDSQVTMMFWYRQQPGQSLTLIATANQGSEATYESGFVIDKFPISRPNLTFSTLTVSNMSPEDSSIYLCSVADRGPYGYTFGSGTRLTVV.